These 25 T cell receptor beta chains share one sample of origin, sequenced in a study of beta chain features in type 1 diabetes. TCRB transcripts that were expressed got sequenced, as all of the isolated RNA had been reverse transcribed. The protocol was immunoSEQ multiplex PCR, while the TCRdb copy is restricted to in-frame clones and leaves out a portion. The top ten clones hold over 0.04% of a sample with some 410,000 clones, 11% of them seen once. Sequencing used naive CD4+ T cells from blood. These receptors all stem from a woman under 30 in good health.

This clone was counted a few times. The chain joins TRBV5-1 to TRBJ2-3; D is unresolved. The CDR3 contains 13 residues. The germline V gene encodes CDR1 SGHRS and CDR2 YFSETQ. V lost 4 bases, J lost 0 bases, and 6 bases lay in between. This chain's CDR3 is CASSQLSTDTQYF. In DNA, the CDR3 is TGCGCCAGCAGCCAACTCAGCACAGATACGCAGTATTTT.

The CDR3 DNA sequence: TGTGCCAGCAGCTCCCAGGGTCTTGCTGGAAACACCATATATTTT. Protein sequence: CASSSQGLAGNTIYF. This chain joins TRBV7-2 and TRBJ1-3; a possible D gene is TRBD1 (5 bases). Trimming left V 4 bases short and J 2 bases short, with 12 bases between. The length of the CDR3 is 15 residues. In germline, CDR1 is SGHTA, CDR2 FQGNSA.

The gene calls are TRBV5-1 and TRBJ2-3; D possibly corresponds to TRBD2 (6 bases). CDR1 is SGHRS and CDR2 is YFSETQ in the germline V gene. The CDR3 sequence is 14 residues long. The V and J ends lost 10 bases and 0 bases respectively, with 15 bases between them. The CDR3 is CAGRRGSSTDTQYF. DNA for the CDR3: TGCGCCGGAAGGAGGGGTTCAAGCACAGATACGCAGTATTTT.

This clone was counted between two and nine times. J is TRBJ1-1 and V is TRBV28; the D is unclear. V dropped 3 bases and J dropped 2 bases, with 4 bases sitting between them. Germline CDR1 and CDR2: MDHEN and SYDVKM. The length of the CDR3 is 12 residues. CDR3 sequence: CASSLSNTEAFF. The DNA for the CDR3 is TGTGCCAGCAGTTTGTCTAACACTGAAGCTTTCTTT.

The rearrangement joins TRBV28 to TRBJ2-1, with 7 bases identical to TRBD1. The CDR3 has 16 residues. Germline V lookup: CDR1 MDHEN, CDR2 SYDVKM. Losses at the gene ends were 5 bases for V and 4 bases for J; bases not matched to a gene: 11. CDR3 amino acids: CASSLDRVTIYNEQFF. The CDR3 region has the DNA TGTGCCAGCAGTCTCGACAGGGTAACTATATACAATGAGCAGTTCTTC.

The gene calls are TRBV20-1 and TRBJ1-1; D call uncertain. CDR3 length: 10 residues. V was shortened by 6 bases and J by 6 bases, with 8 bases between the two germline ends. From germline, CDR1 is DFQATT and CDR2 SNEGSKA (reference sequence). CDR3 sequence reads: CSATAPEAFF. For the CDR3, the DNA is TGCAGTGCCACGGCTCCTGAAGCTTTCTTT.

This clone showed up just a few times. The chain couples TRBV9 to TRBJ2-3; D is undetermined. Germline assignment: CDR1 SGDLS and CDR2 YYNGEE. V was cut by 3 bases and J by 6 bases, with 8 bases left in between. This CDR3 is 12 amino acids long. CDR3 protein: CASSDLGDTQYF. As DNA, the CDR3 is TGTGCCAGCAGCGACCTCGGGGATACGCAGTATTTT.

This clone was seen only a few times. This chain connects TRBV7-7 to TRBJ2-3, with TRBD2 matching over 12 bases. Germline V gene sequence: CDR1 SSHAT, CDR2 FNYEAQ (reference sequence). The CDR3 length is 16 residues. Trimming removed 1 base from V and 6 bases from J; junction bases left unmatched: 5. Written as DNA, the CDR3 is TGTGCCAGCAGCTTAGAGCCTAGCGGGGGGGCGGATACGCAGTATTTT. Its translation is CASSLEPSGGADTQYF.

Only a few counts were recorded for this clone. The chain links TRBV12-5 to TRBJ2-7; D is ambiguous. This CDR3 spans 11 amino acids. The germline V gene encodes CDR1 LGHNT and CDR2 FRNRAP. Trimming removed 3 bases at V and 6 bases at J, with 6 bases between. Here the CDR3 reads CASGLPPEQYF. The CDR3 region has the DNA TGTGCTAGTGGTTTACCCCCCGAGCAGTACTTC.

The chain recombines TRBV2 with TRBJ2-7; a weak D match, TRBD2 (6 bases). The ends were cut back, 4 bases at V and 5 bases at J, with 15 bases in the middle. The CDR3 is 14 residues long. The germline CDR1 and CDR2 sequences are SNHLY and FYNNEI. The CDR3 loop reads CASSGGTQGDEQYF. The CDR3 DNA sequence: TGTGCCAGCAGTGGGGGGACTCAGGGTGACGAGCAGTACTTC.

CDR3 in amino acids: CASSQAYGYNEQFF. The CDR3 DNA reads TGCGCCAGCAGCCAAGCGTATGGATACAATGAGCAGTTCTTC. This rearrangement joins TRBV4-1 to TRBJ2-1; D uncertain. The CDR3 length is 14 residues. V lost 1 base and J lost 4, with 8 bases in between. Per germline, CDR1 MGHRA and CDR2 YSYEKL.

This clone came up a few times. V is TRBV18 and J is TRBJ2-3; D gene unclear. Germline V CDR1 and CDR2: KGHSH, LQKENI. The CDR3 covers 13 residues. V dropped 3 bases and J dropped 6 bases, with 10 bases sitting between them. The CDR3 spells CASSPMSEDTQYF. CDR3 nucleotide sequence: TGTGCCAGCTCACCGATGAGTGAGGATACGCAGTATTTT.

The chain employs TRBV7-2 and TRBJ2-1; 7 bases map to TRBD1. V trimming: 5 bases; J trimming: 8 bases; junction bases outside the gene matches: 15. The CDR3 covers 16 residues. CDR1 SGHTA and CDR2 FQGNSA come from the germline V gene. CDR3 loop: CASSQGDLIVSDEQFF. DNA for the CDR3: TGTGCCAGCAGCCAGGGGGACCTAATTGTCAGCGATGAGCAGTTCTTC.

A few counts support this clone. The genes are TRBV5-1 and TRBJ2-5; D unclear. This CDR3 spans 13 amino acids. Trimming removed 4 bases at V and 1 base at J, with 8 bases between. Germline lookup yields CDR1 SGHRS and CDR2 YFSETQ. The CDR3 sequence: CASSPAFQETQYF. DNA of the CDR3: TGCGCCAGCAGCCCCGCTTTCCAAGAGACCCAGTACTTC.

This chain links TRBV29-1 with TRBJ2-2, with 7 bases identical to TRBD1. CDR1 and CDR2 from the germline V gene are SQVTM and ANQGSEA. The V gene end was trimmed by 7 bases and the J gene end by 4 bases; junction bases not matched to a gene: 15. The CDR3 covers 16 residues. In nucleotides, the CDR3 is TGCAGCGCTTTAGTCTGGGACAGAGAAAGCACCGGGGAGCTGTTTTTT. Translation: CSALVWDRESTGELFF.

This clone has a handful of counts. The chain combines TRBV7-9 with TRBJ2-1; D not certain. The CDR3 has 13 amino acids. The germline gives CDR1 SEHNR, CDR2 FQNEAQ (reference sequence). V dropped 1 base and J dropped 6 bases, with 7 bases sitting between them. CDR3 nucleotide sequence: TGTGCCAGCAGCTTAGTTTCATTCAATGAGCAGTTCTTC. It yields the protein CASSLVSFNEQFF.

This clone was observed a few times. The gene calls are TRBV18 and TRBJ2-1; a weak D match, TRBD1 (5 bases). This CDR3 is 13 amino acids long. The germline V gene encodes CDR1 KGHSH and CDR2 LQKENI. V was pared by 3 bases and J by 4 bases, with 7 bases between. The CDR3 is CASSPAGYNEQFF. DNA of the CDR3: TGTGCCAGCTCACCGGCAGGGTACAATGAGCAGTTCTTC.

The chain couples TRBV11-1 to TRBJ2-5; D is possibly TRBD1 or TRBD2 (5 bases each). Trimming left V 3 bases short and J 3 bases short, with 20 bases between. Per the germline V gene, CDR1 is SGHAT and CDR2 is FQDESV (reference sequence). The CDR3 covers 17 residues. CDR3 protein: CASSFGTAGSKEETQYF. The DNA for the CDR3 is TGTGCCAGCAGCTTTGGGACGGCAGGGTCAAAGGAAGAGACCCAGTACTTC.

This clone was counted between two and nine times. The CDR3 region has the DNA TGCGCCAGCAGCTTGGGTGGCAGGGAAACCTACGAGCAGTACTTC. The encoded protein is CASSLGGRETYEQYF. The chain recombines TRBV5-1 with TRBJ2-7, with D possibly being TRBD1 (5 bases). The V gene's germline CDR1 is SGHRS and CDR2 YFSETQ. The length of the CDR3 is 15 residues. The V end was cut by 0 bases, the J end by 2 bases, with 12 bases between.

V is TRBV30 and J is TRBJ2-2; 9 positions agree with TRBD2. Trimming took 0 bases from V and 5 from J; bases not matched to a gene: 4. The germline V gene encodes CDR1 GTSNPN and CDR2 SVGIG (reference sequence). The CDR3 length is 15 residues. CDR3: CAWSVLAGVTGELFF. The CDR3 nucleotides read TGTGCCTGGAGTGTCTTAGCGGGAGTGACCGGGGAGCTGTTTTTT.

In its sample, this clone was seen a few times. CDR3 region: CASSHLGGAAGELFF. Written as DNA, the CDR3 is TGTGCCAGCAGCCACCTAGGGGGCGCCGCCGGGGAGCTGTTTTTT. The chain recombines TRBV11-1 with TRBJ2-2, with 7 bases lining up with TRBD1. Looked up from germline, CDR1 is SGHAT and CDR2 is FQDESV (reference sequence). The V segment lost 5 bases and the J segment 6 bases; nucleotides outside the gene matches: 9. This CDR3 contains 15 residues.

This chain uses TRBV10-3 with TRBJ2-7, with D perhaps TRBD2 (6 bases). The V gene lost 6 bases and the J gene lost 0 bases, with 9 bases spanning the gap. The CDR3 sequence is 13 residues long. CDR1 is ENHRY, CDR2 SYGVKD, per germline. The CDR3 DNA sequence: TGTGCCATCAGGCCAGCGGGCTCCTACGAGCAGTACGTC. This sequence encodes CAIRPAGSYEQYV.

The V gene is TRBV5-6, the J gene TRBJ1-5, with D uncertain. This CDR3 has 15 residues. The V gene lost 2 bases and the J gene lost 0 bases, with 9 bases spanning the gap. The germline V gene has CDR1 SGHDT and CDR2 YYEEEE. The CDR3 reads CASSFRAISNQPQHF. The CDR3 DNA sequence: TGTGCCAGCAGCTTTCGGGCCATTAGCAATCAGCCCCAGCATTTT.

This clone was seen many times. The V call is TRBV10-3, the J call TRBJ2-1, with D tentatively TRBD2 (6 bases). CDR1 and CDR2 from the germline V gene are ENHRY and SYGVKD. This CDR3 spans 14 amino acids. V was pared by 7 bases and J by 5 bases, with 15 bases between. CDR3: CAIKDGGANNEQFF. DNA of the CDR3: TGTGCCATCAAGGATGGCGGGGCCAACAATGAGCAGTTCTTC.

This clone was seen more than once but under ten times. The chain uses TRBV2 and TRBJ2-4, with D possibly TRBD1 on 5 matching bases. The CDR3 is 16 amino acids. Trimming pared 6 bases from V and 1 base from J, leaving 16 bases between. The germline V gene has CDR1 SNHLY and CDR2 FYNNEI. This chain's CDR3 is CASRNRFLLAKNIQYF. As DNA, the CDR3 is TGTGCCAGCAGGAACAGGTTTTTGTTGGCCAAAAACATTCAGTACTTC.